A selection of T cell receptor beta chains follows, all from one sample in a study of T cells in Graves' hyperthyroidism and ophthalmopathy. Via MiXCR, TCRdb re-called the multiplex PCR reads, giving one row per CDR3 protein. The sample consists of hundreds of thousands of distinct CDR3 sequences, about 19% of them appearing once. Sequenced: blood. Receptors originate from a woman aged 45-65 years with Graves' hyperthyroidism that later progressed to Graves' ophthalmopathy. CDR3s include the opening cysteine and the closing phenylalanine or tryptophan. A D gene is named only where the DNA matches it firmly. Clone size is not always given. Where it is, it says once, few, many or a class for expanded clones.

v_gene: TRBV13
j_gene: TRBJ2-1
len: 14
d_gene: TRBD2
abundance: many
CDR3aa: CATRTSGAPSEQFF
CDR3nt: TGTGCCACCCGGACTAGCGGGGCCCCGAGTGAGCAGTTCTTC

v_gene: TRBV2
j_gene: TRBJ2-5
len: 14
d_gene: -
abundance: many
CDR3aa: CASRNRGHQETQYF
CDR3nt: TGTGCCAGCAGGAACCGGGGCCACCAAGAGACCCAGTACTTC

v_gene: TRBV2
j_gene: TRBJ1-1
len: 15
d_gene: -
abundance: many
CDR3aa: CASRPTSQWNTEAFF
CDR3nt: TGTGCCAGCAGACCGACATCTCAATGGAACACTGAAGCTTTCTTT

v_gene: TRBV6-1
j_gene: TRBJ1-2
len: 15
d_gene: -
abundance: few
CDR3aa: CASSEAGGAEDGYTF
CDR3nt: TGTGCCAGCAGTGAAGCTGGGGGCGCCGAGGACGGCTACACCTTC

v_gene: TRBV3-1
j_gene: TRBJ2-4
len: 13
d_gene: TRBD2
abundance: many
CDR3aa: CASSATRGDIQYF
CDR3nt: TGTGCCAGCAGCGCGACGCGGGGGGACATTCAGTACTTC

v_gene: TRBV11-3
j_gene: TRBJ2-1
len: 15
d_gene: TRBD2
abundance: many
CDR3aa: CASSLGLAGSNEQFF
CDR3nt: TGTGCCAGCAGCTTAGGTCTAGCGGGGAGTAATGAGCAGTTCTTC

v_gene: TRBV12-3/TRBV12-4
j_gene: TRBJ2-2
len: 14
d_gene: -
abundance: -
CDR3aa: CASSFYANTGELFF
CDR3nt: TGTGCCAGCAGTTTTTACGCCAACACCGGGGAGCTGTTTTTT

v_gene: TRBV6-2/TRBV6-3
j_gene: TRBJ1-2
len: 15
d_gene: -
abundance: -
CDR3aa: CASSYSNFREDGYTF
CDR3nt: TGTGCCAGCAGTTACTCGAATTTCAGGGAGGATGGCTACACCTTC

v_gene: TRBV27
j_gene: TRBJ2-3
len: 14
d_gene: -
abundance: many
CDR3aa: CASSFSAGADTQYF
CDR3nt: TGTGCCAGCAGTTTCTCGGCAGGGGCAGATACGCAGTATTTT

v_gene: TRBV5-4
j_gene: TRBJ1-1
len: 14
d_gene: TRBD1
abundance: many
CDR3aa: CASIRTGMNTEAFF
CDR3nt: TGTGCCAGCATCCGGACAGGGATGAACACTGAAGCTTTCTTT

v_gene: TRBV10-3
j_gene: TRBJ2-7
len: 15
d_gene: -
abundance: many
CDR3aa: CAISDRTGRRYEQYF
CDR3nt: TGTGCCATCAGTGATCGCACCGGACGCCGCTACGAGCAGTACTTC

v_gene: TRBV7-9
j_gene: TRBJ2-7
len: 14
d_gene: TRBD1
abundance: -
CDR3aa: CASSHRDRTYERYF
CDR3nt: TGTGCCAGCAGCCACCGGGACAGGACTTACGAGCGGTACTTC

v_gene: TRBV2
j_gene: TRBJ1-6
len: 20
d_gene: -
abundance: few
CDR3aa: CASSELRAGRINPYNSPLHF
CDR3nt: TGTGCCAGCAGTGAACTTCGGGCAGGGCGCATTAACCCCTATAATTCACCCCTCCACTTT

v_gene: TRBV18
j_gene: TRBJ1-1
len: 16
d_gene: -
abundance: many
CDR3aa: CASSPTRQSSNTEAFF
CDR3nt: TGTGCCAGCTCACCCACCAGACAGAGCTCCAACACTGAAGCTTTCTTT

v_gene: TRBV2
j_gene: TRBJ1-2
len: 11
d_gene: TRBD1
abundance: few
CDR3aa: CASSRQGGYTF
CDR3nt: TGTGCCAGCAGCCGACAGGGGGGCTACACCTTC

v_gene: TRBV6-2/TRBV6-3
j_gene: TRBJ1-3
len: 15
d_gene: -
abundance: -
CDR3aa: CASRLQFNSGNTIYF
CDR3nt: TGTGCCAGCAGGTTACAGTTCAACTCTGGAAACACCATATATTTT

v_gene: TRBV20-1
j_gene: TRBJ1-5
len: 15
d_gene: -
abundance: -
CDR3aa: CSARVLEVSNQPQHF
CDR3nt: TGCAGTGCTAGAGTGTTGGAAGTTAGCAATCAGCCCCAGCATTTT

v_gene: TRBV18
j_gene: TRBJ2-7
len: 14
d_gene: -
abundance: many
CDR3aa: CASSTIQGGYEQYF
CDR3nt: TGTGCCAGCTCTACCATACAGGGTGGCTACGAGCAGTACTTC

v_gene: TRBV29-1
j_gene: TRBJ1-2
len: 11
d_gene: TRBD1
abundance: few
CDR3aa: CSCRDSYGYTF
CDR3nt: TGCAGTTGCCGGGACAGCTATGGCTACACCTTC

v_gene: TRBV12-5
j_gene: TRBJ2-3
len: 16
d_gene: -
abundance: many
CDR3aa: CASGLVGQGGADTQYF
CDR3nt: TGTGCTAGTGGTTTGGTAGGGCAGGGAGGAGCAGATACGCAGTATTTT

v_gene: TRBV6-1
j_gene: TRBJ2-7
len: 14
d_gene: TRBD2
abundance: -
CDR3aa: CASRSWSGRYEQYF
CDR3nt: TGTGCCAGCAGATCGTGGAGCGGGAGATACGAGCAGTACTTC

v_gene: TRBV18
j_gene: TRBJ2-3
len: 16
d_gene: -
abundance: -
CDR3aa: CASSRRGALNTDTQYF
CDR3nt: TGTGCCAGCTCCCGACGGGGGGCGCTTAACACAGATACGCAGTATTTT

v_gene: TRBV5-1
j_gene: TRBJ2-1
len: 20
d_gene: TRBD2
abundance: few
CDR3aa: CASSSFLTSGGRPSYNEQFF
CDR3nt: TGCGCCAGCAGCTCATTTTTGACTAGCGGGGGGCGGCCCTCCTACAATGAGCAGTTCTTC

v_gene: TRBV5-1
j_gene: TRBJ2-4
len: 14
d_gene: TRBD1
abundance: few
CDR3aa: CASSLAQGKNIQYF
CDR3nt: TGCGCCAGCAGCTTGGCACAGGGGAAAAACATTCAGTACTTC

v_gene: TRBV7-2
j_gene: TRBJ1-2
len: 13
d_gene: -
abundance: -
CDR3aa: CASSLGHGDGYTF
CDR3nt: TGTGCCAGCAGCTTAGGCCACGGCGATGGCTACACCTTC

v_gene: TRBV10-3
j_gene: TRBJ2-5
len: 16
d_gene: TRBD2
abundance: many
CDR3aa: CAISEATSGGQETQYF
CDR3nt: TGTGCCATCAGTGAGGCAACCAGCGGGGGCCAAGAGACCCAGTACTTC

v_gene: TRBV19
j_gene: TRBJ2-5
len: 16
d_gene: TRBD2
abundance: few
CDR3aa: CASSRTSGGARETQYF
CDR3nt: TGTGCCAGTAGTAGGACTAGCGGGGGGGCACGCGAGACCCAGTACTTC

v_gene: TRBV5-1
j_gene: TRBJ1-2
len: 13
d_gene: -
abundance: few
CDR3aa: CASSRGTNYGYTF
CDR3nt: TGCGCCAGCAGCAGAGGTACTAACTATGGCTACACCTTC

v_gene: TRBV5-6
j_gene: TRBJ2-5
len: 15
d_gene: -
abundance: few
CDR3aa: CASSSEATYQETQYF
CDR3nt: TGTGCCAGCAGCTCAGAGGCGACGTACCAAGAGACCCAGTACTTC

v_gene: TRBV24-1
j_gene: TRBJ1-5
len: 14
d_gene: -
abundance: -
CDR3aa: CATSAGYSNQPQHF
CDR3nt: TGTGCCACCAGTGCAGGGTATAGCAATCAGCCCCAGCATTTT

v_gene: TRBV19
j_gene: TRBJ2-7
len: 14
d_gene: -
abundance: -
CDR3aa: CASSKIRQNNEQYF
CDR3nt: TGTGCCAGTAGTAAAATCCGACAGAACAACGAGCAGTACTTC

v_gene: TRBV3-1
j_gene: TRBJ1-1
len: 15
d_gene: -
abundance: many
CDR3aa: CASSQLRALNTEAFF
CDR3nt: TGTGCCAGCAGCCAACTCCGAGCCTTGAACACTGAAGCTTTCTTT

v_gene: TRBV7-8
j_gene: TRBJ2-7
len: 14
d_gene: -
abundance: few
CDR3aa: CASVTGGRGYEQYF
CDR3nt: TGTGCCAGCGTCACCGGGGGCAGGGGCTACGAGCAGTACTTC

v_gene: TRBV3-1
j_gene: TRBJ2-1
len: 16
d_gene: TRBD2
abundance: many
CDR3aa: CASSQDTSGGYNEQFF
CDR3nt: TGTGCCAGCAGCCAAGATACCAGCGGGGGATACAATGAGCAGTTCTTC

v_gene: TRBV20-1
j_gene: TRBJ2-6
len: 13
d_gene: TRBD1
abundance: -
CDR3aa: CSARTGASNVLTF
CDR3nt: TGCAGTGCCCGGACAGGGGCTTCCAACGTCCTGACTTTC

v_gene: TRBV6-1
j_gene: TRBJ1-5
len: 15
d_gene: TRBD1
abundance: -
CDR3aa: CASRRDRDYNQPQHF
CDR3nt: TGTGCCAGCAGACGGGACAGGGACTACAATCAGCCCCAGCATTTT

v_gene: TRBV6-1
j_gene: TRBJ1-5
len: 16
d_gene: TRBD1
abundance: many
CDR3aa: CASRQTGGRNSQPQHF
CDR3nt: TGTGCCAGCAGACAAACAGGGGGCAGGAATAGTCAGCCCCAGCATTTT

v_gene: TRBV7-6
j_gene: TRBJ1-5
len: 16
d_gene: -
abundance: few
CDR3aa: CASSLGAGMSNQPQHF
CDR3nt: TGTGCCAGCAGCTTAGGGGCAGGGATGAGCAATCAGCCCCAGCATTTT

v_gene: TRBV6-5
j_gene: TRBJ2-1
len: 17
d_gene: TRBD2
abundance: many
CDR3aa: CASSYSGLAGRYNEQFF
CDR3nt: TGTGCCAGCAGTTACTCGGGACTAGCGGGGCGGTACAATGAGCAGTTCTTC

v_gene: TRBV27
j_gene: TRBJ2-7
len: 12
d_gene: -
abundance: -
CDR3aa: CASGILPYEQYF
CDR3nt: TGTGCCAGCGGGATTCTGCCCTACGAGCAGTACTTC

v_gene: TRBV5-1
j_gene: TRBJ1-1
len: 15
d_gene: TRBD1
abundance: many
CDR3aa: CASSWGSGTAAEAFF
CDR3nt: TGCGCCAGCAGCTGGGGATCCGGGACAGCAGCTGAAGCTTTCTTT

v_gene: TRBV20-1
j_gene: TRBJ2-3
len: 14
d_gene: -
abundance: few
CDR3aa: CSASGVHSTDTQYF
CDR3nt: TGCAGTGCTAGTGGGGTTCATAGCACAGATACGCAGTATTTT

v_gene: TRBV5-8
j_gene: TRBJ2-2
len: 16
d_gene: TRBD2
abundance: few
CDR3aa: CASSRGLALDTGELFF
CDR3nt: TGTGCCAGCAGCCGGGGACTAGCGCTGGACACCGGGGAGCTGTTTTTT

v_gene: TRBV7-6
j_gene: TRBJ1-5
len: 14
d_gene: TRBD1
abundance: -
CDR3aa: CASSDGQGTQPQHF
CDR3nt: TGTGCCAGCAGCGACGGACAGGGGACCCAGCCCCAGCATTTT

v_gene: TRBV20-1
j_gene: TRBJ2-4
len: 15
d_gene: -
abundance: -
CDR3aa: CSARDPRGAKNIQYF
CDR3nt: TGCAGTGCTAGAGATCCCCGGGGGGCCAAAAACATTCAGTACTTC

v_gene: TRBV13
j_gene: TRBJ1-5
len: 15
d_gene: -
abundance: -
CDR3aa: CASSLGRVRNQPQHF
CDR3nt: TGTGCCAGCAGCTTAGGCCGGGTCAGAAATCAGCCCCAGCATTTT

v_gene: TRBV12-3/TRBV12-4
j_gene: TRBJ2-2
len: 13
d_gene: TRBD2
abundance: -
CDR3aa: CRSGSQNTGELFF
CDR3nt: TGTCGTAGCGGGAGCCAGAACACCGGGGAGCTGTTTTTT

v_gene: TRBV18
j_gene: TRBJ1-4
len: 16
d_gene: -
abundance: many
CDR3aa: CASSPLAVATNEKLFF
CDR3nt: TGTGCCAGCTCACCATTGGCGGTGGCAACTAATGAAAAACTGTTTTTT

v_gene: TRBV7-9
j_gene: TRBJ2-5
len: 14
d_gene: TRBD1
abundance: -
CDR3aa: CASSHGQGPETQYF
CDR3nt: TGTGCCAGCAGCCACGGACAGGGTCCCGAGACCCAGTACTTC

v_gene: TRBV12-5
j_gene: TRBJ2-5
len: 15
d_gene: TRBD1
abundance: -
CDR3aa: CASGLDRGRGETQYF
CDR3nt: TGTGCTAGTGGTCTAGACAGGGGGCGCGGGGAGACCCAGTACTTC

v_gene: TRBV2
j_gene: TRBJ1-5
len: 16
d_gene: TRBD1
abundance: many
CDR3aa: CASRDPGTGAYQPQHF
CDR3nt: TGTGCCAGCAGAGACCCCGGGACAGGGGCATATCAGCCCCAGCATTTT

v_gene: TRBV3-1
j_gene: TRBJ2-7
len: 16
d_gene: -
abundance: many
CDR3aa: CASSQDRQRSSYEQYF
CDR3nt: TGTGCCAGCAGCCAAGATCGGCAGCGGAGCTCCTACGAGCAGTACTTC

v_gene: TRBV12-3/TRBV12-4
j_gene: TRBJ2-1
len: 15
d_gene: -
abundance: many
CDR3aa: CASSLRDNSYNEQFF
CDR3nt: TGTGCCAGCAGTTTAAGGGACAACTCCTACAATGAGCAGTTCTTC

v_gene: TRBV27
j_gene: TRBJ1-6
len: 15
d_gene: TRBD1
abundance: few
CDR3aa: CASRDLTGAGSPLHF
CDR3nt: TGTGCCAGCAGAGACCTGACAGGGGCAGGTTCACCCCTCCACTTT

v_gene: TRBV6-2/TRBV6-3
j_gene: TRBJ2-3
len: 15
d_gene: -
abundance: many
CDR3aa: CASSYGAGVPDTQYF
CDR3nt: TGTGCCAGCAGTTACGGGGCAGGGGTCCCAGATACGCAGTATTTT

v_gene: TRBV27
j_gene: TRBJ1-1
len: 17
d_gene: TRBD1
abundance: many
CDR3aa: CASSLSQGPSMNTEAFF
CDR3nt: TGTGCCAGCAGTTTATCACAGGGGCCGTCAATGAACACTGAAGCTTTCTTT

v_gene: TRBV5-6
j_gene: TRBJ2-3
len: 13
d_gene: -
abundance: few
CDR3aa: CASSISEADTQYF
CDR3nt: TGTGCCAGCAGCATTTCAGAGGCAGATACGCAGTATTTT